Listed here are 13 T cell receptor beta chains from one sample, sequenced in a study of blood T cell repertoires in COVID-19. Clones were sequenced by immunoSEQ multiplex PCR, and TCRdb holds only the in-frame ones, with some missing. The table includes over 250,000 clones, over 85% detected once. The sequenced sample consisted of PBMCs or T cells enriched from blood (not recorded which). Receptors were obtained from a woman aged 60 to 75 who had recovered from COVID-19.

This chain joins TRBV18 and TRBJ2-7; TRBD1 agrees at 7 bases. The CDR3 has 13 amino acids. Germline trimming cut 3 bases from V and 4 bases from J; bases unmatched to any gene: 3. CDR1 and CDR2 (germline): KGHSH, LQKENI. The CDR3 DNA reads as TGTGCCAGCTCACCTGGGACAGATTACGAGCAGTACTTC. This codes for CASSPGTDYEQYF.

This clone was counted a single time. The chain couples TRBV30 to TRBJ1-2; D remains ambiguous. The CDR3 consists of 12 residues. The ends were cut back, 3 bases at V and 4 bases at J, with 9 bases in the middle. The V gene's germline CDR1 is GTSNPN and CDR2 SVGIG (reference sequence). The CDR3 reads CAWSGVVYGYTF. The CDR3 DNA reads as TGTGCCTGGAGCGGGGTCGTCTATGGCTACACCTTC.

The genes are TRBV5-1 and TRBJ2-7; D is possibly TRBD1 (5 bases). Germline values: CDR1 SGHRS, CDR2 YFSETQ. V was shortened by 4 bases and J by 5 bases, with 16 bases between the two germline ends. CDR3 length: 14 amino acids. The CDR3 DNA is TGCGCCAGCAGCGAGCGACAGCTTGGCCACGAGCAGTACTTC. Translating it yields CASSERQLGHEQYF. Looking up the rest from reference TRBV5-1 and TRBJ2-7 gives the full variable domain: KAGVTQTPRYLIKTRGQQVTLSCSPISGHRSVSWYQQTPGQGLQFLFEYFSETQRNKGNFPGRFSGRQFSNSRSEMNVSTLELGDSALYLCASSERQLGHEQYFGPGTRLTVT.

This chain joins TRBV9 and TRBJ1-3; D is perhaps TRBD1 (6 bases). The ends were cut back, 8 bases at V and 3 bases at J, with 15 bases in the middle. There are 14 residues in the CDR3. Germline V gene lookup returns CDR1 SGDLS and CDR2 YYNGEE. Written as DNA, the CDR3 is TGTGCCAGTGAACAGGGTACGGGTGGAAACACCATATATTTT. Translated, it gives CASEQGTGGNTIYF. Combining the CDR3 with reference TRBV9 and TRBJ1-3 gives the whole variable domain DSGVTQTPKHLITATGQRVTLRCSPRSGDLSVYWYQQSLDQGLQFLIQYYNGEERAKGNILERFSAQQFPDLHSELNLSSLELGDSALYFCASEQGTGGNTIYFGEGSWLTVV.

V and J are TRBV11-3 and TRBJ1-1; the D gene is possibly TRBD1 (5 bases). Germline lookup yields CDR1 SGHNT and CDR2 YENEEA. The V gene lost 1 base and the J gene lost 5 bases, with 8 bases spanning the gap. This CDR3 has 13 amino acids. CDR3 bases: TGTGCCAGCAGCTTAGGCGGGACTACTGAAGCTTTCTTT. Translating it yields CASSLGGTTEAFF. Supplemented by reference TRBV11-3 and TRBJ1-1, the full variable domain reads EAGVVQSPRYKIIEKKQPVAFWCNPISGHNTLYWYLQNLGQGPELLIRYENEEAVDDSQLPKDRFSAERLKGVDSTLKIQPAELGDSAVYLCASSLGGTTEAFFGQGTRLTVV.

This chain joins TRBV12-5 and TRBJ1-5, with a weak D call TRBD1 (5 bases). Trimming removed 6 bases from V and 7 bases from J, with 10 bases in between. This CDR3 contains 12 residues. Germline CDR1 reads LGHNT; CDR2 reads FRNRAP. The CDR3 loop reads CASGRGSQPQHF. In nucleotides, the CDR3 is TGTGCTAGTGGCCGGGGGTCCCAGCCCCAGCATTTT.

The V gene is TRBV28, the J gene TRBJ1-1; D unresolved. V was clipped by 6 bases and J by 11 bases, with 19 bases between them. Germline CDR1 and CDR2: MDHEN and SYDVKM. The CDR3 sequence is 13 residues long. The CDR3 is CASRTSPVKRAFF. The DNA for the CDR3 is TGTGCCAGCAGGACCTCCCCAGTAAAGCGGGCTTTCTTT.

The CDR3 nucleotides read TGCGCCAGCAGCTTGTCGGGGACAGGGCGTTCACCCCTCCACTTT. Translation: CASSLSGTGRSPLHF. J is TRBJ1-6 and V is TRBV5-1; TRBD1 matches at 9 bases. Trimming cost V 1 base and J 9 bases; bases outside gene matches: 5. CDR1 and CDR2 from the germline V gene are SGHRS and YFSETQ. The CDR3 totals 15 residues. Full variable domain (remainder filled in from reference TRBV5-1 and TRBJ1-6): KAGVTQTPRYLIKTRGQQVTLSCSPISGHRSVSWYQQTPGQGLQFLFEYFSETQRNKGNFPGRFSGRQFSNSRSEMNVSTLELGDSALYLCASSLSGTGRSPLHFGNGTRLTVT.

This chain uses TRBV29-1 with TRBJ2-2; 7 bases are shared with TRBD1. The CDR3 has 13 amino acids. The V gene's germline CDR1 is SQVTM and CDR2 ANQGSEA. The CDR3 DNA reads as TGCACAGGACAGGACGCGAACACCGGGGAGCTGTTTTTT. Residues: CTGQDANTGELFF.

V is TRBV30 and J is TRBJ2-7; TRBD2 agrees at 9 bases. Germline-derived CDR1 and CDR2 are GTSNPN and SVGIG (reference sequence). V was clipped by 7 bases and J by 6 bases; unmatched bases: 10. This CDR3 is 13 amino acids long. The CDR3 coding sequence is TGTGCCTCCCTGGCGGGGGGGAAGGGCGAGCAGTACTTC. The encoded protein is CASLAGGKGEQYF.

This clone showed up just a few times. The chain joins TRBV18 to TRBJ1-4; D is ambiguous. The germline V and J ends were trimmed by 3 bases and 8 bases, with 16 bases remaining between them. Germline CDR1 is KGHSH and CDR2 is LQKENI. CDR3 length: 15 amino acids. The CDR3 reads CASSPDITLEEKLFF. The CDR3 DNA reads TGTGCCAGCTCACCGGATATTACATTGGAGGAAAAACTGTTTTTT.

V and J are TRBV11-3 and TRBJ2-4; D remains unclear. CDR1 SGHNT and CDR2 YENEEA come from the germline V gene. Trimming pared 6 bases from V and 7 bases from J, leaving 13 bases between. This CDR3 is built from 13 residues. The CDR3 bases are TGTGCCAGCAGTTCCTTGGAGAGGAACATTCAGTACTTC. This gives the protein CASSSLERNIQYF.

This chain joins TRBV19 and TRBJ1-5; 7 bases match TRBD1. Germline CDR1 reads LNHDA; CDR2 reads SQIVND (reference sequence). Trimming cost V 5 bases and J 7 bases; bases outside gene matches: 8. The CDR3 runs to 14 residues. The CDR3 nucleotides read TGTGCCAGTAGTGATGGACAGGCCCGACAGCCCCAGCATTTT. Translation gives CASSDGQARQPQHF.